Presented here are 18 T cell receptor beta chains from one specimen sequenced in a study of a mutant IDH1 vaccine in newly diagnosed glioma. Time point meaning: week 5, during vaccination. In every dose of vaccine, 300 ug of mutant IDH1 20-mer peptide was given alongside topical imiquimod. These receptors have no known antigen. TCRdb keeps only in-frame clones here, not all; method: immunoSEQ multiplex PCR. This table holds tens of thousands of clones, roughly 78% found once. The input for sequencing was PBMCs, taken from a glioma patient whose treatment included an IDH1 peptide vaccine. The receptors stem from a man aged 45-65 years with glioma.

This clone has a handful of counts. The V call is TRBV18, the J call TRBJ2-1; D is uncertain. CDR3 size: 13 residues. Trimming left V 3 bases short and J 6 bases short, with 9 bases between. Germline-derived CDR1 and CDR2 are KGHSH and LQKENI. Here the CDR3 reads CASSPPSRNEQFF. The DNA for the CDR3 is TGTGCCAGCTCACCCCCTTCACGCAATGAGCAGTTCTTC.

The chain combines TRBV7-2 with TRBJ2-1, with a weak D call TRBD1 (6 bases). The germline gives CDR1 SGHTA, CDR2 FQGNSA. This CDR3 has 16 amino acids. The V end was cut by 7 bases, the J end by 0 bases, with 16 bases between. The CDR3 protein is CASTPLDRFSYNEQFF. CDR3 nucleotides: TGTGCCAGCACCCCCCTCGACAGGTTCTCCTACAATGAGCAGTTCTTC. The full variable domain, with the rest looked up from reference TRBV7-2 and TRBJ2-1, is GAGVSQSPSNKVTEKGKDVELRCDPISGHTALYWYRQSLGQGLEFLIYFQGNSAPDKSGLPSDRFSAERTGGSVSTLTIQRTQQEDSAVYLCASTPLDRFSYNEQFFGPGTRLTVL.

The rearrangement uses TRBV9 and TRBJ1-1; 10 positions match TRBD1. The CDR3 is made up of 15 amino acids. The trim removed 0 bases at V and 4 bases at J, leaving 3 bases unmatched. Germline V CDR1 and CDR2: SGDLS, YYNGEE. This CDR3 reads CASSVDWTGGTEAFF. The CDR3 DNA follows: TGTGCCAGCAGCGTAGACTGGACAGGGGGCACTGAAGCTTTCTTT.

This clone was counted once. The chain employs TRBV5-1 and TRBJ1-1; TRBD1 is a possible D gene (5 bases). V gave up 1 base and J gave up 5 bases, with 12 bases separating them. Germline lookup yields CDR1 SGHRS and CDR2 YFSETQ. The CDR3 sequence is 14 residues long. DNA for the CDR3: TGCGCCAGCAGCTTGTCTTCAGGGAGGACTGAAGCTTTCTTT. This encodes CASSLSSGRTEAFF.

The chain recombines TRBV29-1 with TRBJ2-1; TRBD2 matches at 7 bases. V dropped 3 bases and J dropped 4; count of bases not matched to a gene: 9. The CDR3 is 15 residues long. The germline gives CDR1 SQVTM, CDR2 ANQGSEA. The CDR3 DNA sequence: TGCAGCGTTGAGGGCTTTGGGAGGGTATACAATGAGCAGTTCTTC. Protein sequence: CSVEGFGRVYNEQFF.

J is TRBJ2-1 and V is TRBV5-1; 7 bases are shared with TRBD2. Germline loops: CDR1 SGHRS, CDR2 YFSETQ. With 0 bases clipped from V and 3 bases from J, the junction kept 3 bases outside the gene matches. The CDR3 runs 15 residues. The CDR3: CASSLEIAGYNEQFF. CDR3 in DNA: TGCGCCAGCAGCTTGGAAATAGCGGGCTACAATGAGCAGTTCTTC.

V and J are TRBV7-9 and TRBJ2-4, with 9 bases fitting TRBD1. The CDR3 is 15 amino acids. V dropped 5 bases and J dropped 4; count of bases not matched to a gene: 6. Germline V gene data show CDR1 as SEHNR and CDR2 as FQNEAQ (reference sequence). DNA for the CDR3: TGTGCCAGCAGCCCCGGGACAGGGTCTAAAAACATTCAGTACTTC. As protein: CASSPGTGSKNIQYF. Drawing the rest from reference TRBV7-9 and TRBJ2-4, the complete variable domain is DTGVSQNPRHKITKRGQNVTFRCDPISEHNRLYWYRQTLGQGPEFLTYFQNEAQLEKSRLLSDRFSAERPKGSFSTLEIQRTEQGDSAMYLCASSPGTGSKNIQYFGAGTRLSVL.

This clone was counted a single time. This chain connects TRBV27 to TRBJ1-1; D call uncertain. The CDR3 spans 13 residues. Trimming pared 8 bases from V and 1 base from J, leaving 11 bases between. Germline CDR1 MNHEY, CDR2 SMNVEV (reference sequence). The DNA for the CDR3 is TGTGCCAGCCGAGTGAACAGGAACACTGAAGCTTTCTTT. It translates to CASRVNRNTEAFF.

The V gene is TRBV2, the J gene TRBJ2-1, with D possibly matching TRBD1 (5 bases). Germline values: CDR1 SNHLY, CDR2 FYNNEI. The V gene lost 5 bases and the J gene lost 0 bases, with 11 bases spanning the gap. CDR3 length equals 15 residues. The CDR3: CASSQQAGSYNEQFF. DNA for the CDR3: TGTGCCAGCAGTCAACAGGCTGGCTCCTACAATGAGCAGTTCTTC.

The gene calls are TRBV5-1 and TRBJ2-7; D is ambiguous. The V end lost 2 bases, the J end lost 2 bases, and 11 bases lay between the germline ends. This CDR3 has 14 amino acids. CDR1 is SGHRS and CDR2 is YFSETQ in the germline V gene. The CDR3 protein is CASSLGTLTYEQYF. CDR3 DNA: TGCGCCAGCAGCTTAGGAACACTTACCTACGAGCAGTACTTC.

The J gene is TRBJ2-2, the V gene TRBV19; tentative D call: TRBD1 (6 bases). Trimming shortened V by 10 bases and J by 3 bases, and 12 bases separated the two germline ends. This CDR3 region has 13 residues. Germline CDR1 and CDR2: LNHDA and SQIVND (reference sequence). The DNA of the CDR3 is TGTGCCACTAACAGGGTTGACACCGGGGAGCTGTTTTTT. The encoded protein is CATNRVDTGELFF.

The chain joins TRBV25-1 to TRBJ2-3; D gene uncertain. V lost 2 bases and J lost 5, with 11 bases in between. CDR3 length: 14 residues. The germline gives CDR1 MGHDK, CDR2 SYGVNS. The CDR3 nucleotides are TGTGCCAGCAGTGAAAGAGGTAGCCGAGATACGCAGTATTTT. This gives the protein CASSERGSRDTQYF.

The V and J genes are TRBV6-1 and TRBJ1-5, with D maybe TRBD1 (6 bases). This CDR3 is built from 16 residues. V lost 0 bases and J lost 2, with 11 bases in between. CDR1 and CDR2 from the germline V gene are MNHNS and SASEGT. Written as DNA, the CDR3 is TGTGCCAGCAGTGAAGCGCTTCCAGGGGGCAATCAGCCCCAGCATTTT. It is translated as CASSEALPGGNQPQHF.

This rearrangement joins TRBV2 to TRBJ2-5, with a weak D call TRBD2 (6 bases). The V end lost 8 bases, the J end lost 3 bases, and 10 bases lay between the germline ends. Germline loops: CDR1 SNHLY, CDR2 FYNNEI. This CDR3 has 12 residues. The CDR3 reads CASAGYEETQYF. CDR3 bases: TGTGCCAGCGCGGGGTACGAAGAGACCCAGTACTTC.

This clone has only one observation. The chain is built from TRBV5-4 and TRBJ2-7, with 10 bases lining up with TRBD2. Per the germline V gene, CDR1 is SGHNT and CDR2 is YYREEE (reference sequence). CDR3 length: 16 residues. V was clipped by 1 base and J by 2 bases; unmatched bases: 6. CDR3 sequence: CASSLPSGGLTYEQYF. The CDR3, as DNA: TGTGCCAGCAGCTTGCCTAGCGGGGGCCTAACCTACGAGCAGTACTTC.

V and J are TRBV5-5 and TRBJ2-7, with D perhaps matching TRBD1 (6 bases). V lost 0 bases, J lost 3 bases, and 13 bases lay in between. Looked up from germline, CDR1 is SGHKS and CDR2 is YYEKEE (reference sequence). CDR3 length: 15 residues. CDR3 nucleotides: TGTGCCAGCAGCTTGGCCACTGGACAGATCTACGAGCAGTACTTC. Protein sequence: CASSLATGQIYEQYF. Full variable domain (rest looked up from reference TRBV5-5 and TRBJ2-7): DAGVTQSPTHLIKTRGQQVTLRCSPISGHKSVSWYQQVLGQGPQFIFQYYEKEERGRGNFPDRFSARQFPNYSSELNVNALLLGDSALYLCASSLATGQIYEQYFGPGTRLTVT.

This rearrangement joins TRBV7-8 to TRBJ2-3, with unresolved D. Germline CDR1 SGHVS, CDR2 FQNEAQ. Trimming pared 5 bases from V and 5 bases from J, leaving 5 bases between. This CDR3 has 11 residues. CDR3 in DNA: TGTGCCAGCAGCGTTGGAGATACGCAGTATTTT. As protein: CASSVGDTQYF.

The J gene is TRBJ1-4, the V gene TRBV5-6, with a tentative D call TRBD1 (5 bases). Germline CDR1 is SGHDT and CDR2 is YYEEEE. The V end lost 4 bases, the J end lost 7 bases, and 17 bases lay between the germline ends. CDR3 length: 15 amino acids. CDR3 residues: CASSPWQVQGEKLFF. The CDR3 DNA follows: TGTGCCAGCAGCCCCTGGCAGGTCCAGGGTGAAAAACTGTTTTTT.